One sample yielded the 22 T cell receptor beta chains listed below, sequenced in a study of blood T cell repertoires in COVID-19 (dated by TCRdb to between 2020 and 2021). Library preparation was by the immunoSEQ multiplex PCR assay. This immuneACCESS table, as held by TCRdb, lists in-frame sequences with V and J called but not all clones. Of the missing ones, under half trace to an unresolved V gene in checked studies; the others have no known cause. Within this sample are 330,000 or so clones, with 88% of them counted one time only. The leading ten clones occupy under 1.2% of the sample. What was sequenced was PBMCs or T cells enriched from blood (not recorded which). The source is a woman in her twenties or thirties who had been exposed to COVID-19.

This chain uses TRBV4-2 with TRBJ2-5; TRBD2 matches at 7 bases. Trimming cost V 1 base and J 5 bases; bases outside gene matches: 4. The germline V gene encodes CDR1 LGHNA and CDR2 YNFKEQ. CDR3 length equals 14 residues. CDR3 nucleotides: TGTGCCAGCAGCCAAGTGGGGGGAGGGGAGACCCAGTACTTC. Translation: CASSQVGGGETQYF.

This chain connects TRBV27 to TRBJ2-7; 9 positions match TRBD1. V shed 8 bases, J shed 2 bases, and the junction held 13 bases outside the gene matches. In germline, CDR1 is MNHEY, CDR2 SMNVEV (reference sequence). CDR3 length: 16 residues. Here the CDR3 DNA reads TGTGCCAGCTATACTACCGGGACAGGGAACCCCTACGAGCAGTACTTC. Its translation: CASYTTGTGNPYEQYF.

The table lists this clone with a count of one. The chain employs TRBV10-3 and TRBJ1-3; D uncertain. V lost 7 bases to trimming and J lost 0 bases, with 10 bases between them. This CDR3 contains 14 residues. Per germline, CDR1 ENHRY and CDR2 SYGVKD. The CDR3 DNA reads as TGTGCCATCACCAAGACAACCTCTGGAAACACCATATATTTT. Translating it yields CAITKTTSGNTIYF.

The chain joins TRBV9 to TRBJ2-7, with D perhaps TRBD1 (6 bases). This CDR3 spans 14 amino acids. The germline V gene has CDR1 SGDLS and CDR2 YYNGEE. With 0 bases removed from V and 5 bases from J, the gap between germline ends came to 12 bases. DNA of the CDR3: TGTGCCAGCAGCGTAGAAGGCAGGGGCCACGAGCAGTACTTC. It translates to CASSVEGRGHEQYF.

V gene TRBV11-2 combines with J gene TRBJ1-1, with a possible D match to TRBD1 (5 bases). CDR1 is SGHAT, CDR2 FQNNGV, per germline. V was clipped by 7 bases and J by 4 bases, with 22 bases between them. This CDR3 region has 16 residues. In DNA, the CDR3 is TGTGCCAGCACCCTCCCGCAGGGAGGGAGTCGCACTGAAGCTTTCTTT. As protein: CASTLPQGGSRTEAFF. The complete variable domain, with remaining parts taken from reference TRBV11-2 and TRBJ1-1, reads EAGVAQSPRYKIIEKRQSVAFWCNPISGHATLYWYQQILGQGPKLLIQFQNNGVVDDSQLPKDRFSAERLKGVDSTLKIQPAKLEDSAVYLCASTLPQGGSRTEAFFGQGTRLTVV.

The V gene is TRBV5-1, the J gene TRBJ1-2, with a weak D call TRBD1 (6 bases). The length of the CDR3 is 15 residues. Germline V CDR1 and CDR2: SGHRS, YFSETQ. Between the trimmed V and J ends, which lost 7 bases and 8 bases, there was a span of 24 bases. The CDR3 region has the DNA TGCGCCAGCCACCATTCGGGACAAGGTTCGCCCGGCTACACCTTC. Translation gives CASHHSGQGSPGYTF. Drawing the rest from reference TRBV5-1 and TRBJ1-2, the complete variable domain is KAGVTQTPRYLIKTRGQQVTLSCSPISGHRSVSWYQQTPGQGLQFLFEYFSETQRNKGNFPGRFSGRQFSNSRSEMNVSTLELGDSALYLCASHHSGQGSPGYTFGSGTRLTVV.

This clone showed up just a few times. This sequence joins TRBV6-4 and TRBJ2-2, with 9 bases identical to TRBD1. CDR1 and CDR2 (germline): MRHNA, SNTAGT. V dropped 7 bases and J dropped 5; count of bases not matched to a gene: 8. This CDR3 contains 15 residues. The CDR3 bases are TGTGCCAGCAATCCGGGACAGGGAGGAACCGGGGAGCTGTTTTTT. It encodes CASNPGQGGTGELFF.

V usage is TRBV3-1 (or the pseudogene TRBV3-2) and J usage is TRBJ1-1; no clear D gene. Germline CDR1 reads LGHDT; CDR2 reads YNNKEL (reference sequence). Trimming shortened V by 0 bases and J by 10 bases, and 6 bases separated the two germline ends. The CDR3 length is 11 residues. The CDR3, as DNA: TGTGCCAGCAGCCAAGAGGGCCCAGCTTTCTTT. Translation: CASSQEGPAFF.

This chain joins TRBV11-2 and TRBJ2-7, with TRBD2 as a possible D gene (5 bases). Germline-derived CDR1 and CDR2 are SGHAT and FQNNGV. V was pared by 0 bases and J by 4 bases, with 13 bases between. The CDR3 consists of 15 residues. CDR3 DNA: TGTGCCAGCAGCTTAGAGCTAGCCGCGCTATACGAGCAGTACTTC. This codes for CASSLELAALYEQYF. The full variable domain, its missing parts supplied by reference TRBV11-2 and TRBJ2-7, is EAGVAQSPRYKIIEKRQSVAFWCNPISGHATLYWYQQILGQGPKLLIQFQNNGVVDDSQLPKDRFSAERLKGVDSTLKIQPAKLEDSAVYLCASSLELAALYEQYFGPGTRLTVT.

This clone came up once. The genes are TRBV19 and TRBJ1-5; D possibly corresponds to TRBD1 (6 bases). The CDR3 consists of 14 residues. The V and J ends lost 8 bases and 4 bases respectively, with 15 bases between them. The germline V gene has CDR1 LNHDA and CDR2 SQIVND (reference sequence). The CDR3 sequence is CASEPGRGNQPQHF. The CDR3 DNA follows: TGTGCCAGTGAACCGGGCAGGGGTAATCAGCCCCAGCATTTT.

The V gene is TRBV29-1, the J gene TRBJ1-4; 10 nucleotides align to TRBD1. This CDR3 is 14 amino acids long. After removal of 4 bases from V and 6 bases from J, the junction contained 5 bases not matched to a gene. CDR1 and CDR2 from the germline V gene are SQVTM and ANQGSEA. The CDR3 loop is CSVARDRGYEKLFF. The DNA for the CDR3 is TGCAGCGTTGCTCGGGACAGGGGATATGAAAAACTGTTTTTT.

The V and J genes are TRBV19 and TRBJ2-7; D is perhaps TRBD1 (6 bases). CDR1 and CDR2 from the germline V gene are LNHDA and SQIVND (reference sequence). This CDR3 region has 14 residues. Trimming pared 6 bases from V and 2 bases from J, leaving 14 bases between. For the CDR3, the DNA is TGTGCCAGTAGCACACCTGGACAGACCTACGAGCAGTACTTC. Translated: CASSTPGQTYEQYF. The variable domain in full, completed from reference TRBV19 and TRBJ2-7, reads DGGITQSPKYLFRKEGQNVTLSCEQNLNHDAMYWYRQDPGQGLRLIYYSQIVNDFQKGDIAEGYSVSREKKESFPLTVTSAQKNPTAFYLCASSTPGQTYEQYFGPGTRLTVT.

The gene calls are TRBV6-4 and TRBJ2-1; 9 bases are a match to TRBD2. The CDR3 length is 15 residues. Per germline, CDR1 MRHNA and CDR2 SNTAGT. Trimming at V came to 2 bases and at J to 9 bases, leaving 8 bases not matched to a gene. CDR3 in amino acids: CASSDGVAGVGEQFF. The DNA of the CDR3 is TGTGCCAGCAGTGACGGGGTAGCGGGAGTGGGTGAGCAGTTCTTC.

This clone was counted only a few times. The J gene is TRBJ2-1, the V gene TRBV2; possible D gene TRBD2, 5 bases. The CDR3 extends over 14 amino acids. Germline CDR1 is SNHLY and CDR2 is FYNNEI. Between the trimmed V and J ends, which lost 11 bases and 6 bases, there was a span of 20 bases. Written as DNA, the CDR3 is TGTGCCGGACTGCAGGAAGTCCCCCTCAATGAGCAGTTCTTC. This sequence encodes CAGLQEVPLNEQFF. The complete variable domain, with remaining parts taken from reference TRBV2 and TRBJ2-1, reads EPEVTQTPSHQVTQMGQEVILRCVPISNHLYFYWYRQILGQKVEFLVSFYNNEISEKSEIFDDQFSVERPDGSNFTLKIRSTKLEDSAMYFCAGLQEVPLNEQFFGPGTRLTVL.

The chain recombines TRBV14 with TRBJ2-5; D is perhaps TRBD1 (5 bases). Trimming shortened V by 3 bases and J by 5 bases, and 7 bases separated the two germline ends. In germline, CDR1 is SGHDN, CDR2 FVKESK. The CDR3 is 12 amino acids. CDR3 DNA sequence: TGTGCCAGCAGCCAGGGGCGGGAGACCCAGTACTTC. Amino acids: CASSQGRETQYF.

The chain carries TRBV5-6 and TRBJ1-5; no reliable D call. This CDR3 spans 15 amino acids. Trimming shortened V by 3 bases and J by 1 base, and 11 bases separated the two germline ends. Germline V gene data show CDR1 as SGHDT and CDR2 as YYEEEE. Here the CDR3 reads CASSSGDRSNQPQHF. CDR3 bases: TGTGCCAGCAGCTCGGGTGACCGGAGCAATCAGCCCCAGCATTTT.

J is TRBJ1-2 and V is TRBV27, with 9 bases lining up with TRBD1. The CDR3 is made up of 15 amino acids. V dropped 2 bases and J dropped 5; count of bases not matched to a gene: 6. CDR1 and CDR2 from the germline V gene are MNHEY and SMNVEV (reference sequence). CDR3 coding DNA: TGTGCCAGCAGTTTAACCGGGACAGGGCCTTATGGCTACACCTTC. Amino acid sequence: CASSLTGTGPYGYTF.

The CDR3 sequence is CASSPEGGQETQYF. CDR3 nucleotide sequence: TGTGCCAGCTCACCTGAGGGTGGGCAAGAGACCCAGTACTTC. The V call is TRBV18, the J call TRBJ2-5; TRBD2 is a possible D gene (5 bases). The CDR3 contains 14 residues. CDR1 is KGHSH and CDR2 is LQKENI in the germline V gene. V lost 3 bases to trimming and J lost 2 bases, with 10 bases between them.

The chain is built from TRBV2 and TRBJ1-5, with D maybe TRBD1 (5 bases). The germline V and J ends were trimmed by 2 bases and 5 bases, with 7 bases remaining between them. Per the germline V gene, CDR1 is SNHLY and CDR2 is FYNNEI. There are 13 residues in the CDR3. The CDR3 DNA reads TGTGCCAGCAGTGAATTAGGGGATCAGCCCCAGCATTTT. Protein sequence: CASSELGDQPQHF. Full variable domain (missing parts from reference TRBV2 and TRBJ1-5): EPEVTQTPSHQVTQMGQEVILRCVPISNHLYFYWYRQILGQKVEFLVSFYNNEISEKSEIFDDQFSVERPDGSNFTLKIRSTKLEDSAMYFCASSELGDQPQHFGDGTRLSIL.

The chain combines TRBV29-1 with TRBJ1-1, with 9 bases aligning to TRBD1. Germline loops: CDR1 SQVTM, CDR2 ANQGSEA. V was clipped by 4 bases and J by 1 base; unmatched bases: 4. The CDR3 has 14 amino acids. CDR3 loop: CSVGGDRENTEAFF. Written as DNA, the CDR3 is TGCAGCGTTGGTGGGGACAGGGAGAACACTGAAGCTTTCTTT.

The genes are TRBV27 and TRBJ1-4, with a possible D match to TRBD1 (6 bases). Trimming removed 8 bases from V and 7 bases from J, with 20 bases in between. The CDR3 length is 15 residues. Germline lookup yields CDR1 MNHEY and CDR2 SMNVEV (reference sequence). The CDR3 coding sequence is TGTGCCAGCGCTCTTTCGACAGGACTAGGTGAAAAACTGTTTTTT. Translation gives CASALSTGLGEKLFF.

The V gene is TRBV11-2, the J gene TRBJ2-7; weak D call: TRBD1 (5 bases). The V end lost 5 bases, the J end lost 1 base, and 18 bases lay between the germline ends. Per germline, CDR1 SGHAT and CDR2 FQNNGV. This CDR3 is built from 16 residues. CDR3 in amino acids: CASSPPTVWGSYEQYF. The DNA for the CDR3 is TGTGCCAGCAGCCCTCCGACAGTCTGGGGTTCCTACGAGCAGTACTTC.